The 32 T cell receptor beta chains listed next were all sequenced from one sample in a study of blood T cell repertoires in COVID-19. TCRdb's table, derived via immunoSEQ multiplex PCR, lists solely in-frame clones and lacks some. The sample lists 150,000 to 200,000 clones, approximately 86% seen once, with 7% to 10% in the top ten. Sequencing was performed on peripheral blood. These receptors were collected from a man between 45 and 60 years old with active or convalescent COVID-19.

The chain recombines TRBV18 with TRBJ1-6, with TRBD1 matching 9 bases. The CDR3 covers 16 residues. The V segment lost 4 bases and the J segment 10 bases; nucleotides outside the gene matches: 11. Germline V gene sequence: CDR1 KGHSH, CDR2 LQKENI. The CDR3, as DNA: TGTGCCAGCTCACTAGGATCCGGGACAGGGAAGTCACCCCTCCACTTT. It yields the protein CASSLGSGTGKSPLHF. Looking up the rest from reference TRBV18 and TRBJ1-6 gives the full variable domain: NAGVMQNPRHLVRRRGQEARLRCSPMKGHSHVYWYRQLPEEGLKFMVYLQKENIIDESGMPKERFSAEFPKEGPSILRIQQVVRGDSAAYFCASSLGSGTGKSPLHFGNGTRLTVT.

The chain links TRBV28 to TRBJ2-2, with 9 bases matching TRBD1. CDR3 length: 15 amino acids. The ends lost 1 base at V and 6 bases at J; junction bases unmatched: 3. Germline assignment: CDR1 MDHEN and CDR2 SYDVKM. Here the CDR3 reads CASSLYRGHPGELFF. CDR3 DNA sequence: TGTGCCAGCAGTTTATACAGGGGGCACCCCGGGGAGCTGTTTTTT.

The J gene is TRBJ2-2, the V gene TRBV10-3; D perhaps matches TRBD2 (6 bases). This CDR3 is 13 amino acids long. Germline values: CDR1 ENHRY, CDR2 SYGVKD. The V end lost 9 bases, the J end lost 1 base, and 9 bases lay between the germline ends. This CDR3 is CAMRRVNTGELFF. The CDR3 DNA sequence: TGTGCCATGAGGAGGGTGAACACCGGGGAGCTGTTTTTT.

In its sample, this clone was seen a few times. The V gene is TRBV15, the J gene TRBJ1-1; TRBD1 matches at 9 bases. The CDR3 runs 18 residues. Germline CDR1 LNHNV, CDR2 YYDKDF (reference sequence). V gave up 2 bases and J gave up 3 bases; unmatched junction bases: 13. Here the CDR3 DNA reads TGTGCCACCAGCAGAAACAGGGGGCGCTTCTTCTCGGACACTGAAGCTTTCTTT. Its protein is CATSRNRGRFFSDTEAFF. The entire variable domain, with the rest obtained from reference TRBV15 and TRBJ1-1, is as follows: DAMVIQNPRYQVTQFGKPVTLSCSQTLNHNVMYWYQQKSSQAPKLLFHYYDKDFNNEADTPDNFQSRRPNTSFCFLDIRSPGLGDTAMYLCATSRNRGRFFSDTEAFFGQGTRLTVV.

This chain links TRBV30 with TRBJ1-5; 8 positions agree with TRBD1. With V trimmed by 1 base and J by 3 bases, 5 bases remained unmatched. Germline CDR1 is GTSNPN and CDR2 is SVGIG (reference sequence). The CDR3 extends over 15 amino acids. The CDR3 sequence is CAWSEAGGVNQPQHF. The DNA for the CDR3 is TGTGCCTGGAGTGAAGCAGGGGGCGTCAATCAGCCCCAGCATTTT.

The chain couples TRBV25-1 to TRBJ1-1; D possibly corresponds to TRBD1 (6 bases). Germline CDR1 is MGHDK and CDR2 is SYGVNS. CDR3 length: 15 amino acids. The V and J ends lost 6 bases and 5 bases respectively, with 19 bases between them. The CDR3 protein is CASRIWGRGETEAFF. The CDR3 nucleotides are TGTGCCAGCAGGATCTGGGGCAGGGGTGAAACTGAAGCTTTCTTT.

The table lists this clone with a count of one. V is TRBV7-9 and J is TRBJ2-7, with D possibly being TRBD1 (6 bases). This CDR3 contains 14 residues. Germline values: CDR1 SEHNR, CDR2 FQNEAQ (reference sequence). Trimming removed 5 bases at V and 2 bases at J, with 13 bases between. The CDR3, as DNA: TGTGCCAGCAGCCTAGAGACAGGTACCTACGAGCAGTACTTC. It translates to CASSLETGTYEQYF.

This chain joins TRBV11-2 and TRBJ2-3, with 9 bases lining up with TRBD2. Looked up from germline, CDR1 is SGHAT and CDR2 is FQNNGV. V shed 5 bases, J shed 0 bases, and the junction held 9 bases outside the gene matches. This CDR3 is 17 amino acids long. The CDR3 coding sequence is TGTGCCAGCAGCAAGGCCTCTAGCGGGGCTAGCACAGATACGCAGTATTTT. Encoded protein: CASSKASSGASTDTQYF.

The DNA of the CDR3 is TGTGCCACAAGGGACAGTTTCTTCTCTGGAAACACCATATATTTT. Its translation is CATRDSFFSGNTIYF. V and J are TRBV27 and TRBJ1-3; 7 positions match TRBD1. The CDR3 totals 15 residues. Unmatched junction bases numbered 9, after V lost 10 bases and J lost 0 bases. Germline V gene data show CDR1 as MNHEY and CDR2 as SMNVEV (reference sequence).

This clone showed up just a few times. The V call is TRBV10-1, the J call TRBJ2-2; the match to TRBD2 covers 9 bases. The germline V gene has CDR1 WNHNN and CDR2 SYGVQD (reference sequence). The V segment lost 6 bases and the J segment 1 base; nucleotides outside the gene matches: 6. The CDR3 runs 16 residues. Here the CDR3 reads CASSAGLARNTGELFF. The CDR3 nucleotides are TGCGCCAGCAGCGCTGGACTAGCGAGGAACACCGGGGAGCTGTTTTTT.

For this clone: At the DNA level, this CDR3 is encoded by other sequences in the same sample as well. The chain uses TRBV5-1 and TRBJ1-3; D remains unclear. The CDR3 is made up of 14 amino acids. Germline V gene data show CDR1 as SGHRS and CDR2 as YFSETQ. V was shortened by 4 bases and J by 2 bases, with 10 bases between the two germline ends. CDR3 nucleotides: TGCGCCAGCAGCCCAGGAGGGCCTGGAAACACCATATATTTT. Its protein product is CASSPGGPGNTIYF. The full variable domain, with the rest looked up from reference TRBV5-1 and TRBJ1-3, is KAGVTQTPRYLIKTRGQQVTLSCSPISGHRSVSWYQQTPGQGLQFLFEYFSETQRNKGNFPGRFSGRQFSNSRSEMNVSTLELGDSALYLCASSPGGPGNTIYFGEGSWLTVV.

The chain is built from TRBV19 and TRBJ1-2, with 7 bases aligning to TRBD1. The germline V gene has CDR1 LNHDA and CDR2 SQIVND (reference sequence). After removal of 3 bases from V and 2 bases from J, the junction contained 9 bases not matched to a gene. The CDR3 is made up of 16 amino acids. The CDR3 sequence is CASSITRGSNNYGYTF. The CDR3 nucleotides read TGTGCCAGTAGTATCACCAGGGGGTCTAACAACTATGGCTACACCTTC.

The rearrangement uses TRBV2 and TRBJ1-6; a possible D gene is TRBD1 (5 bases). The CDR3 runs 15 residues. Trimming cost V 5 bases and J 3 bases, with 11 bases left between them. Germline V gives CDR1 SNHLY, CDR2 FYNNEI. This chain's CDR3 is CASSKGLNYNSPLHF. CDR3 coding DNA: TGTGCCAGCAGTAAGGGACTGAACTATAATTCACCCCTCCACTTT.

In its sample, this clone was seen once. The rearrangement joins TRBV5-1 to TRBJ1-1; 8 nucleotides agree with TRBD1. V dropped 4 bases and J dropped 0; count of bases not matched to a gene: 2. The germline V gene encodes CDR1 SGHRS and CDR2 YFSETQ. CDR3 size: 14 residues. CDR3 DNA: TGCGCCAGCAGCGGGACAGGTGTGAACACTGAAGCTTTCTTT. Residues: CASSGTGVNTEAFF.

V gene TRBV5-1 combines with J gene TRBJ1-1, with TRBD1 as a possible D gene (5 bases). V dropped 6 bases and J dropped 4 bases, with 19 bases sitting between them. Germline V lookup: CDR1 SGHRS, CDR2 YFSETQ. This CDR3 has 15 residues. The CDR3: CASTSQGGRSTEAFF. CDR3 sequence (DNA): TGCGCCAGCACCTCCCAGGGAGGGAGATCCACTGAAGCTTTCTTT.

This clone was counted once. V and J are TRBV27 and TRBJ2-7, with TRBD1 identical over 10 bases. Germline CDR1 is MNHEY and CDR2 is SMNVEV (reference sequence). The V gene end was trimmed by 6 bases and the J gene end by 6 bases; junction bases not matched to a gene: 11. The CDR3 spans 15 residues. CDR3 residues: CASRKPGTGASEQYF. CDR3 bases: TGTGCCAGCAGAAAACCCGGGACAGGGGCGTCCGAGCAGTACTTC.

The CDR3 region is CASRTGSSTDTQYF. The CDR3 coding sequence is TGCGCCAGCCGGACAGGGTCCAGCACAGATACGCAGTATTTT. The chain recombines TRBV5-1 with TRBJ2-3; 8 bases are shared with TRBD1. V shed 7 bases, J shed 0 bases, and the junction held 4 bases outside the gene matches. CDR1 is SGHRS and CDR2 is YFSETQ in the germline V gene. There are 14 residues in the CDR3.

The V and J genes are TRBV5-4 and TRBJ2-5, with TRBD2 identical over 10 bases. The ends lost 2 bases at V and 5 bases at J; junction bases unmatched: 12. Germline V gene lookup returns CDR1 SGHNT and CDR2 YYREEE (reference sequence). The CDR3 has 17 residues. The CDR3 DNA follows: TGTGCCAGCAGCTTTGCCTATGGAGCGGGAGGGACGGAGACCCAGTACTTC. Residues: CASSFAYGAGGTETQYF.

This sequence joins TRBV27 and TRBJ2-7; D is perhaps TRBD1 (5 bases). V was shortened by 3 bases and J by 7 bases, with 13 bases between the two germline ends. CDR3 length: 13 residues. Germline loops: CDR1 MNHEY, CDR2 SMNVEV (reference sequence). The CDR3 loop is CASSFSGLEEQYF. The CDR3 DNA reads TGTGCCAGCAGTTTTTCAGGGTTGGAGGAGCAGTACTTC.

The chain carries TRBV24-1 and TRBJ2-1; 10 nucleotides match TRBD2. Germline trimming cut 6 bases from V and 8 bases from J; bases unmatched to any gene: 6. Per the germline V gene, CDR1 is KGHDR and CDR2 is SFDVKD. This CDR3 has 14 residues. This CDR3 is CATSSGRAIDEQFF. The CDR3 DNA sequence: TGTGCCACCAGTAGCGGGAGGGCCATAGATGAGCAGTTCTTC.

The chain employs TRBV29-1 and TRBJ1-2; D possibly corresponds to TRBD1 (6 bases). Germline lookup yields CDR1 SQVTM and CDR2 ANQGSEA. CDR3 length: 13 residues. Trimming shortened V by 5 bases and J by 4 bases, and 14 bases separated the two germline ends. The CDR3 bases are TGCAGCGTTTCATGGGACACCCGCTATGGCTACACCTTC. The encoded protein is CSVSWDTRYGYTF.

This chain joins TRBV18 and TRBJ2-2; TRBD1 is a possible D gene (5 bases). Germline CDR1 KGHSH, CDR2 LQKENI. V was pared by 3 bases and J by 5 bases, with 13 bases between. This CDR3 spans 15 amino acids. The CDR3 DNA reads as TGTGCCAGCTCACCTAGGACACAACATACCGGGGAGCTGTTTTTT. It encodes CASSPRTQHTGELFF.

This clone appeared a few times. The chain employs TRBV12-5 and TRBJ2-7; the D gene is possibly TRBD2 (6 bases). CDR3 length equals 12 residues. V lost 7 bases, J lost 5 bases, and 12 bases lay in between. The germline V gene has CDR1 LGHNT and CDR2 FRNRAP. For the CDR3, the DNA is TGTGCTAGTGTAAGGGGAGGCCACGAGCAGTACTTC. Amino acid sequence: CASVRGGHEQYF.

The chain is built from TRBV2 and TRBJ1-1; D call uncertain. The CDR3 extends over 12 amino acids. From germline, CDR1 is SNHLY and CDR2 FYNNEI. Trimming cost V 5 bases and J 4 bases, with 8 bases left between them. CDR3 residues: CASSPHGTEAFF. The DNA of the CDR3 is TGTGCCAGCAGTCCCCACGGCACTGAAGCTTTCTTT. Filled out from reference TRBV2 and TRBJ1-1, the complete variable domain reads EPEVTQTPSHQVTQMGQEVILRCVPISNHLYFYWYRQILGQKVEFLVSFYNNEISEKSEIFDDQFSVERPDGSNFTLKIRSTKLEDSAMYFCASSPHGTEAFFGQGTRLTVV.

V usage is TRBV28 and J usage is TRBJ2-2; 7 bases are a match to TRBD2. Trimming cost V 6 bases and J 0 bases; bases outside gene matches: 7. Per germline, CDR1 MDHEN and CDR2 SYDVKM. The CDR3 sequence is 16 residues long. This chain's CDR3 is CASRGEGFANTGELFF. The CDR3 DNA is TGTGCCAGCAGGGGGGAGGGATTCGCGAACACCGGGGAGCTGTTTTTT.

The V gene is TRBV30, the J gene TRBJ1-1; D remains unclear. The CDR3 runs 14 residues. Per germline, CDR1 GTSNPN and CDR2 SVGIG (reference sequence). V lost 2 bases and J 4 bases, leaving 14 bases between the germline ends. The CDR3 DNA sequence: TGTGCCTGGAGTCGAGGGTATTCGTCCACTGAAGCTTTCTTT. Amino acid sequence: CAWSRGYSSTEAFF.

The chain recombines TRBV7-3 with TRBJ1-1, with a tentative D call TRBD1 (5 bases). Trimming stripped 4 bases from V and 1 base from J, with 7 bases between. From germline, CDR1 is SGHTA and CDR2 FQGTGA. This CDR3 is 13 amino acids long. DNA for the CDR3: TGTGCCAGCAGCTACCAGGGGAACACTGAAGCTTTCTTT. This translates into CASSYQGNTEAFF.

The rearrangement links TRBV4-1 to TRBJ2-3; perhaps TRBD2 as D (7 bases). The CDR3 length is 16 residues. Germline-derived CDR1 and CDR2 are MGHRA and YSYEKL. V was trimmed by 1 base and J by 1 base, leaving 12 bases between them. CDR3 sequence reads: CASSQGRGAGTDTQYF. CDR3 sequence (DNA): TGCGCCAGCAGCCAAGGTCGGGGGGCCGGCACAGATACGCAGTATTTT.

V usage is TRBV11-2 and J usage is TRBJ2-1; perhaps TRBD2 as D (5 bases). Looked up from germline, CDR1 is SGHAT and CDR2 is FQNNGV. Trimming removed 3 bases at V and 7 bases at J, with 10 bases between. The CDR3 is 13 residues long. For the CDR3, the DNA is TGTGCCAGCAGCTTTTATGGCGGGAATGAGCAGTTCTTC. This encodes CASSFYGGNEQFF.

This clone has only one observation. The chain uses TRBV5-6 and TRBJ2-7; the D is unclear. The CDR3 spans 12 residues. The V end lost 5 bases, the J end lost 4 bases, and 10 bases lay between the germline ends. The germline CDR1 and CDR2 sequences are SGHDT and YYEEEE. CDR3 sequence: CASSLQLYEQYF. The CDR3 bases are TGTGCCAGCAGTTTGCAATTGTACGAGCAGTACTTC.

The chain joins TRBV7-3 to TRBJ2-1; possible D gene TRBD2, 7 bases. V lost 1 base and J lost 3, with 13 bases in between. The length of the CDR3 is 16 residues. Germline lookup yields CDR1 SGHTA and CDR2 FQGTGA. CDR3 nucleotides: TGTGCCAGCAGCTTAAACGGCGGGGGACACTACAATGAGCAGTTCTTC. Translated: CASSLNGGGHYNEQFF. Complete variable domain (other parts from reference TRBV7-3 and TRBJ2-1): GAGVSQTPSNKVTEKGKYVELRCDPISGHTALYWYRQSLGQGPEFLIYFQGTGAADDSGLPNDRFFAVRPEGSVSTLKIQRTERGDSAVYLCASSLNGGGHYNEQFFGPGTRLTVL.

V gene TRBV7-3 combines with J gene TRBJ1-1, with a possible D match to TRBD1 (5 bases). V lost 5 bases and J 10 bases, leaving 14 bases between the germline ends. CDR1 and CDR2 (germline): SGHTA, FQGTGA. The CDR3 loop spans 12 amino acids. CDR3 sequence: CASSPGTGLAFF. In nucleotides, the CDR3 is TGTGCCAGCAGCCCAGGGACTGGGTTAGCTTTCTTT.